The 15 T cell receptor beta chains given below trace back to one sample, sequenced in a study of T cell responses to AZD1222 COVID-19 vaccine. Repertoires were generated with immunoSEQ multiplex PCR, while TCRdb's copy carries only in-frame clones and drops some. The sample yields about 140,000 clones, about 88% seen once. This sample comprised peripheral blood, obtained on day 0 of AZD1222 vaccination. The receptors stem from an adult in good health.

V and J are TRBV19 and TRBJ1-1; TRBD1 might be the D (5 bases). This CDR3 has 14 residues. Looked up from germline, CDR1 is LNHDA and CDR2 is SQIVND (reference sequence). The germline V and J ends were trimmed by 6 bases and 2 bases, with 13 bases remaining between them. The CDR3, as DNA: TGTGCCAGTAGCCCTGACAGAATCAACACTGAAGCTTTCTTT. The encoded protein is CASSPDRINTEAFF.

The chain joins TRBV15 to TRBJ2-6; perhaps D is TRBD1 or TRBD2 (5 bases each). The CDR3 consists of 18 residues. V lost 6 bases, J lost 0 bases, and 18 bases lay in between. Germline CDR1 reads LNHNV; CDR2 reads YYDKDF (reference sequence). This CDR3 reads CATSRPGPTTSGANVLTF. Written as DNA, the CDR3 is TGTGCCACCAGTAGACCGGGACCGACAACCTCTGGGGCCAACGTCCTGACTTTC.

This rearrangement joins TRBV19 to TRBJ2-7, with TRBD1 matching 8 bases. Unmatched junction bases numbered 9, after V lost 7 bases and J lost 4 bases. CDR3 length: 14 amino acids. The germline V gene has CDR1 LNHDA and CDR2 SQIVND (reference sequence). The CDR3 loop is CASKGDRPFYEQYF. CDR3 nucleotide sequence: TGTGCCAGTAAGGGGGACAGGCCCTTTTACGAGCAGTACTTC.

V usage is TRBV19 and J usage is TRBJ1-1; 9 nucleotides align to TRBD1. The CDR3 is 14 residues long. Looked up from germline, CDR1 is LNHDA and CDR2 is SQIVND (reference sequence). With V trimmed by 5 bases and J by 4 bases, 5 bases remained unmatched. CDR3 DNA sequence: TGTGCCAGTAGTCCTTGGGACAGGGCCACTGAAGCTTTCTTT. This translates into CASSPWDRATEAFF.

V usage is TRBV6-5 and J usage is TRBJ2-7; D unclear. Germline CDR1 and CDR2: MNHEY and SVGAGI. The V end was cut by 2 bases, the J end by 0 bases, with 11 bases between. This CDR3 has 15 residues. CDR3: CASSYNMQDSYEQYF. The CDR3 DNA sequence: TGTGCCAGCAGTTACAACATGCAGGACTCCTACGAGCAGTACTTC.

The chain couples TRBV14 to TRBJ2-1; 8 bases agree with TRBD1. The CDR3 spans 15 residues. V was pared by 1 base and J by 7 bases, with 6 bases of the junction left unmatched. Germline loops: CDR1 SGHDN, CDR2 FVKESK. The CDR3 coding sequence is TGTGCCAGCAGCCAAGCATGGACAGGGTATAATGAGCAGTTCTTC. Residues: CASSQAWTGYNEQFF.

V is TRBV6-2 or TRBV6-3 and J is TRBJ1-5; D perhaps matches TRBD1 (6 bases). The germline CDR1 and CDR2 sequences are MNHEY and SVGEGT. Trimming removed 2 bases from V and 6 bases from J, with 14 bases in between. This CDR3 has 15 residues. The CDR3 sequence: CASSYPRDKLQPQHF. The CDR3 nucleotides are TGTGCCAGCAGTTACCCCCGGGACAAGCTTCAGCCCCAGCATTTT.

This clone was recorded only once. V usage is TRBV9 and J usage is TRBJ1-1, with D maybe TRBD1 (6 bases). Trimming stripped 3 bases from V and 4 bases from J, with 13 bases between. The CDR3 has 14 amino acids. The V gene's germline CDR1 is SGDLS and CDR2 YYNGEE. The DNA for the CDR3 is TGTGCCAGCAGCGCAACAACAGGGAGCACTGAAGCTTTCTTT. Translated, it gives CASSATTGSTEAFF. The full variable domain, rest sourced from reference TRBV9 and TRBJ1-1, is DSGVTQTPKHLITATGQRVTLRCSPRSGDLSVYWYQQSLDQGLQFLIQYYNGEERAKGNILERFSAQQFPDLHSELNLSSLELGDSALYFCASSATTGSTEAFFGQGTRLTVV.

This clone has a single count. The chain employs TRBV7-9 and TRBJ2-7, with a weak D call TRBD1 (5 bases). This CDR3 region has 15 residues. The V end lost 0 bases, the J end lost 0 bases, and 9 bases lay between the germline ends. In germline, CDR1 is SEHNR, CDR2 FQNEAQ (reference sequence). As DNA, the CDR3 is TGTGCCAGCAGCTTAGCGCCGACAGCCTCCTACGAGCAGTACTTC. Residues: CASSLAPTASYEQYF.

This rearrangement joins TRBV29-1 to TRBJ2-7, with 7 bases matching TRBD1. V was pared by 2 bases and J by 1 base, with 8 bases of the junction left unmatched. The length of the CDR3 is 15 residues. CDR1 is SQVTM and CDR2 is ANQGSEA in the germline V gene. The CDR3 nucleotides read TGCAGCGTTGAACTCCGGGACAGCGAATCCTACGAGCAGTACTTC. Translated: CSVELRDSESYEQYF.

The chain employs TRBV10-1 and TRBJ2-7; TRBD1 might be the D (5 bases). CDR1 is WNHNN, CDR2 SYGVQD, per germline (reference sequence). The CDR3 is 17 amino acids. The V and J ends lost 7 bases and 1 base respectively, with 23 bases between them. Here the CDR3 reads CASTQRGRHTASYEQYF. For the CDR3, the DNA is TGCGCCAGCACCCAAAGGGGCAGACACACTGCATCCTACGAGCAGTACTTC.

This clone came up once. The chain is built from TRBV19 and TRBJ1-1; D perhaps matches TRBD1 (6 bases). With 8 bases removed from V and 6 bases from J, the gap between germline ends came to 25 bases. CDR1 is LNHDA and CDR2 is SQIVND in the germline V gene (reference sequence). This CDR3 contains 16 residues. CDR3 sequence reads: CASGRRGARGKAEAFF. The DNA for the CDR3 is TGTGCCAGTGGTCGTAGGGGGGCGAGGGGGAAGGCTGAAGCTTTCTTT. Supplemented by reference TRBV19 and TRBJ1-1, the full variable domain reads DGGITQSPKYLFRKEGQNVTLSCEQNLNHDAMYWYRQDPGQGLRLIYYSQIVNDFQKGDIAEGYSVSREKKESFPLTVTSAQKNPTAFYLCASGRRGARGKAEAFFGQGTRLTVV.

CDR3 region: CAGGERNRQETQYF. In DNA, the CDR3 is TGTGCCGGGGGGGAGCGGAACCGTCAAGAGACCCAGTACTTC. This sequence joins TRBV2 and TRBJ2-5; TRBD2 matches 7 bases. The CDR3 sequence is 14 residues long. The V gene end was trimmed by 11 bases and the J gene end by 2 bases; junction bases not matched to a gene: 11. Germline V gene lookup returns CDR1 SNHLY and CDR2 FYNNEI.

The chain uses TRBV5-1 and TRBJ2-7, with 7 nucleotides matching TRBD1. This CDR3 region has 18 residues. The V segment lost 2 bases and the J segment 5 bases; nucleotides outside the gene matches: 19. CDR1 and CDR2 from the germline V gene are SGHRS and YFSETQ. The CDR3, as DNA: TGCGCCAGCAGCTTTCGACCCCCTCAGGGACAGATCTTGGACGAGCAGTACTTC. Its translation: CASSFRPPQGQILDEQYF.

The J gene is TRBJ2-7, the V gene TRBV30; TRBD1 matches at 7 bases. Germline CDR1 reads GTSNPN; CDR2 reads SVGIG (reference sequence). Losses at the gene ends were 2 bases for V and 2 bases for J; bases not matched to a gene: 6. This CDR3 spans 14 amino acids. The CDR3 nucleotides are TGTGCCTGGAGTCTAGACAGGGTTACCTACGAGCAGTACTTC. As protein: CAWSLDRVTYEQYF.